This T cell receptor beta chain was captured in a study of blood T cell repertoires in COVID-19. Measured with immunoSEQ multiplex PCR; TCRdb has only the in-frame clones, and not every one. The sample holds tens of thousands of clones, 80% to 90% seen once. The clonotype was recovered from a man aged 60-69 years with acute or convalescent COVID-19. The sample was peripheral blood.

The CDR3 sequence is CATSVWGGDQPQHF. Here the CDR3 DNA reads TGTGCCACCAGTGTCTGGGGGGGGGACCAGCCCCAGCATTTT. The chain uses TRBV24-1 and TRBJ1-5; D might be TRBD1 (5 bases). CDR3 length: 14 amino acids. Germline V CDR1 and CDR2: KGHDR, SFDVKD. The V and J ends lost 5 bases and 7 bases respectively, with 14 bases between them.